This T cell receptor (beta chain) was sequenced in a study of blood T cell repertoires in COVID-19. Authors' analysis steps: Amplification from reference gene primers served as the basis for estimated nucleated cell counts. TCRdb keeps only in-frame clones here, not all; method: immunoSEQ multiplex PCR. V, J and clone size were drawn from that table, and D and trimming were deduced from the DNA. The table shows 55,000 to 65,000 clones, with around 88% occurring only once. Per germline, CDR1 SGHRS and CDR2 YFSETQ. This CDR3 has 13 amino acids. V shed 5 bases and J shed 4 bases, with 12 bases lying between them.

The sample consisted of peripheral blood. The source of this sequence is a man in his 60s with acute or convalescent COVID-19. V and J are TRBV5-1 and TRBJ2-5; D is uncertain. The DNA of the CDR3 is TGCGCCAGCAGTTTTGGTAGTATAGAGACCCAGTACTTC. It translates to CASSFGSIETQYF.